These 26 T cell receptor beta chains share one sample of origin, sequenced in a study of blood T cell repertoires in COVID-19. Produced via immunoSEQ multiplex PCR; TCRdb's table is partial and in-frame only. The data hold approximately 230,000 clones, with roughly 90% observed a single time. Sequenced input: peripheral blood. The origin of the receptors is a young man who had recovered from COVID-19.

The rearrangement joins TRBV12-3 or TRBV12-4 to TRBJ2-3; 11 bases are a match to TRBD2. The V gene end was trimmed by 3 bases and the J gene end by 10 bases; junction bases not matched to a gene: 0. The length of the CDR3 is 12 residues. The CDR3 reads CASSLTSGAQYF. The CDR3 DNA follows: TGTGCCAGCAGTTTGACTAGCGGGGCGCAGTATTTT.

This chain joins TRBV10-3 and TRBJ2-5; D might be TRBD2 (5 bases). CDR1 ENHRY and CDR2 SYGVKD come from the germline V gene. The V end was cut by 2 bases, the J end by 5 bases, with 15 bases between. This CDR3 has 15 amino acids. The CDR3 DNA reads TGTGCCATCAGTGAGGGAACTGGCTCGGGGGAGACCCAGTACTTC. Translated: CAISEGTGSGETQYF.

CDR3 DNA sequence: TGTGCCAGTAGAGTACAGGGGGCTGAAGGCTACACCTTC. Translation gives CASRVQGAEGYTF. The chain couples TRBV19 to TRBJ1-2, with TRBD1 matching 9 bases. The junction had 7 bases not matched to a gene; V was cut back by 6 bases and J by 8 bases. The CDR3 has 13 residues. Germline lookup yields CDR1 LNHDA and CDR2 SQIVND (reference sequence).

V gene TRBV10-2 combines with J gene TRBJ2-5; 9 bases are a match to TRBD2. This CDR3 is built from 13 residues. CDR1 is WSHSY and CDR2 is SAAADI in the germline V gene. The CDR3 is CAGGAGGQETQYF. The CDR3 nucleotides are TGCGCTGGCGGAGCGGGGGGCCAAGAGACCCAGTACTTC.

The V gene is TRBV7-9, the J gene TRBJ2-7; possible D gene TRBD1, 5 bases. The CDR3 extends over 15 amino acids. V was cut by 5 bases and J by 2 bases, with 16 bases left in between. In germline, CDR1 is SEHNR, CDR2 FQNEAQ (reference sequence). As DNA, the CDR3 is TGTGCCAGCAGCCCTACTCTTCCAGGGACCTACGAGCAGTACTTC. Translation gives CASSPTLPGTYEQYF.

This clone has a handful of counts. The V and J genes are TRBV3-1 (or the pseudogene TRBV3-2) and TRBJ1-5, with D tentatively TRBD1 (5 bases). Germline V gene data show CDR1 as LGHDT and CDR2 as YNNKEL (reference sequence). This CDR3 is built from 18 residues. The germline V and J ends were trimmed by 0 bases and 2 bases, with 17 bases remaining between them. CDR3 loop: CASSQEGTGLGGNQPQHF. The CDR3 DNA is TGTGCCAGCAGCCAAGAGGGGACGGGACTAGGGGGCAATCAGCCCCAGCATTTT.

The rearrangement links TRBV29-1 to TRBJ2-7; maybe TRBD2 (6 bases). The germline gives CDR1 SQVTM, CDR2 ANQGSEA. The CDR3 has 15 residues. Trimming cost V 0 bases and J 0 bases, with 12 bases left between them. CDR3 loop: CSVEDPGDGSYEQYF. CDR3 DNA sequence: TGCAGCGTTGAAGATCCGGGGGACGGCTCCTACGAGCAGTACTTC.

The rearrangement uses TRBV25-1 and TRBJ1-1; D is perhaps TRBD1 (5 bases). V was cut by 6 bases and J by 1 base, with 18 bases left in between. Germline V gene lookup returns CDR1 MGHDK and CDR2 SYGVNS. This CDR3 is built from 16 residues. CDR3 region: CASRDQAGLPNTEAFF. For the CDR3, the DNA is TGTGCCAGCAGGGACCAGGCGGGACTTCCGAACACTGAAGCTTTCTTT.

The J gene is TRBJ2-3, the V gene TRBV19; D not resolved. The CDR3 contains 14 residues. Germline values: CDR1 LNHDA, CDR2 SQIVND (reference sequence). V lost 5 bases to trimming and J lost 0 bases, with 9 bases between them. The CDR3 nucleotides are TGTGCCAGTAGTCCCGAGCTTAGCACAGATACGCAGTATTTT. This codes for CASSPELSTDTQYF.

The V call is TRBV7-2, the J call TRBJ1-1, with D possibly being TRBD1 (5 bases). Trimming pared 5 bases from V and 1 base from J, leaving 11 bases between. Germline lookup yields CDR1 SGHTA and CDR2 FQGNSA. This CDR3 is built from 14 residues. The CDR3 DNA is TGTGCCAGCAGCGTTTACGGGGGGAACACTGAAGCTTTCTTT. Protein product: CASSVYGGNTEAFF.

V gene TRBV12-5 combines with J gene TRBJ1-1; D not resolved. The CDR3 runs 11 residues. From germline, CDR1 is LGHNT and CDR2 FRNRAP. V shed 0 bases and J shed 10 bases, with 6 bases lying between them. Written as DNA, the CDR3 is TGTGCTAGTGGTTTGGTTGGCCTAGCTTTCTTT. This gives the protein CASGLVGLAFF. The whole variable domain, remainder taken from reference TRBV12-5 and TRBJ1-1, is DARVTQTPRHKVTEMGQEVTMRCQPILGHNTVFWYRQTMMQGLELLAYFRNRAPLDDSGMPKDRFSAEMPDATLATLKIQPSEPRDSAVYFCASGLVGLAFFGQGTRLTVV.

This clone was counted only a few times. CDR3 coding DNA: TGTGCCAGCACTCCGGGGGGCGACTACAATGAGCAGTTCTTC. Residues: CASTPGGDYNEQFF. The chain carries TRBV6-5 and TRBJ2-1, with D maybe TRBD2 (7 bases). With 7 bases removed from V and 3 bases from J, the gap between germline ends came to 13 bases. CDR3 length: 14 residues. Germline CDR1 is MNHEY and CDR2 is SVGAGI.

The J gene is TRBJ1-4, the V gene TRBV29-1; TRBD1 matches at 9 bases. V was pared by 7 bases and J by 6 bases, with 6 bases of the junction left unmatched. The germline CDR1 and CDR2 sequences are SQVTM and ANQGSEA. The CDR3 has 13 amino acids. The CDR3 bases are TGCAGCGCCTCGACAGGGGGGGATGAAAAACTGTTTTTT. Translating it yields CSASTGGDEKLFF.

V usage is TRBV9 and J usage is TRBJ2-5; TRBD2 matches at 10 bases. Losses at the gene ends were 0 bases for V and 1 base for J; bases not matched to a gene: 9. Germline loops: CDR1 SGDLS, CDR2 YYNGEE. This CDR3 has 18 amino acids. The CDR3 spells CASSVGLAGALLQETQYF. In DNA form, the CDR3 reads TGTGCCAGCAGCGTAGGTCTAGCGGGGGCCCTCCTCCAAGAGACCCAGTACTTC. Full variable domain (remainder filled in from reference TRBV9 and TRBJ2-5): DSGVTQTPKHLITATGQRVTLRCSPRSGDLSVYWYQQSLDQGLQFLIQYYNGEERAKGNILERFSAQQFPDLHSELNLSSLELGDSALYFCASSVGLAGALLQETQYFGPGTRLLVL.

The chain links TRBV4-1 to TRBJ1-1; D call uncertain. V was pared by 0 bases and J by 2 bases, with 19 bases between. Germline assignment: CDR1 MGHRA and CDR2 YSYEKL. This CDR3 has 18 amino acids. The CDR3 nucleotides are TGCGCCAGCAGCCAAGATCGGGCCCAGGTGGCGGGTAACACTGAAGCTTTCTTT. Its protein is CASSQDRAQVAGNTEAFF.

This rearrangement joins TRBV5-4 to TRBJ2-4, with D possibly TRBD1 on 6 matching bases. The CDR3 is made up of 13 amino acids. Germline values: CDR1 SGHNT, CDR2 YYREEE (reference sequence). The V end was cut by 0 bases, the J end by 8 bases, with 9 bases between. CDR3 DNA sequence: TGTGCCAGCAGCTTGGCAGGGGACGACATTCAGTACTTC. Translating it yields CASSLAGDDIQYF.

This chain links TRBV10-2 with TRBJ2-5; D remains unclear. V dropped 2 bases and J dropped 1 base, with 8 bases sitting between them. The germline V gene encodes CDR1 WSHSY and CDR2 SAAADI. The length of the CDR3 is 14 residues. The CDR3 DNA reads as TGCGCCAGCAGTGAGCTAGGCGGCCAAGAGACCCAGTACTTC. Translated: CASSELGGQETQYF.

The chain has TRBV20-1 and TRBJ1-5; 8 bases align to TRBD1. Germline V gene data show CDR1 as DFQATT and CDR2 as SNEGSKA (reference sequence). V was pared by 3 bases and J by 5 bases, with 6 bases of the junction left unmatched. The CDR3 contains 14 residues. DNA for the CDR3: TGCAGTGCTAGTCCCGGACAGGGAGATCAGCCCCAGCATTTT. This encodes CSASPGQGDQPQHF.

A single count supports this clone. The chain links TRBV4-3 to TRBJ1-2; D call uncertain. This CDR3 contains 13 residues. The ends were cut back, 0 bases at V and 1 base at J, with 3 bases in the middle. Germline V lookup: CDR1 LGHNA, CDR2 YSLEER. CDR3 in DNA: TGCGCCAGCAGCCAAGACAATAACTATGGCTACACCTTC. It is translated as CASSQDNNYGYTF.

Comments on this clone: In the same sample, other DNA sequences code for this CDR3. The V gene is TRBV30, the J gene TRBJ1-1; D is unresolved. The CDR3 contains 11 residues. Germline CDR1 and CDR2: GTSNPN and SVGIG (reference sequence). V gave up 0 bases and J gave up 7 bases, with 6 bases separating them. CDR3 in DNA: TGTGCCTGGAGTGTACCCAGTGAAGCTTTCTTT. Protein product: CAWSVPSEAFF. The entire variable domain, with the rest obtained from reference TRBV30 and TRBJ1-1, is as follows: SQTIHQWPATLVQPVGSPLSLECTVEGTSNPNLYWYRQAAGRGLQLLFYSVGIGQISSEVPQNLSASRPQDRQFILSSKKLLLSDSGFYLCAWSVPSEAFFGQGTRLTVV.

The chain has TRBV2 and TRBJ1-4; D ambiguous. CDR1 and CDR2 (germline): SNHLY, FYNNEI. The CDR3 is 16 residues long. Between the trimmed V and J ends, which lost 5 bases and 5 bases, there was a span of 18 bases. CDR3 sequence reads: CASSRRRTGLNEKLFF. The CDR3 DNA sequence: TGTGCCAGCAGTAGGCGGAGAACGGGTTTAAATGAAAAACTGTTTTTT. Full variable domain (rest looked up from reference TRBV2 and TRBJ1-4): EPEVTQTPSHQVTQMGQEVILRCVPISNHLYFYWYRQILGQKVEFLVSFYNNEISEKSEIFDDQFSVERPDGSNFTLKIRSTKLEDSAMYFCASSRRRTGLNEKLFFGSGTQLSVL.

CDR3 amino acids: CATSRAGGDTGELFF. DNA for the CDR3: TGTGCCACCAGCAGAGCAGGGGGAGACACCGGGGAGCTGTTTTTT. The V and J genes are TRBV15 and TRBJ2-2, with 7 bases lining up with TRBD1. The CDR3 covers 15 residues. J gave up 3 bases and V 1 base, and 2 bases lay outside the gene matches. CDR1 is LNHNV, CDR2 YYDKDF, per germline (reference sequence).

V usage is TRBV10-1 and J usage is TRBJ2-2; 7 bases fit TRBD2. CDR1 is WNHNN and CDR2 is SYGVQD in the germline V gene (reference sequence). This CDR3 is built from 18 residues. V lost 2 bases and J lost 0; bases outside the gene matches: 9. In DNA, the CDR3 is TGCGCCAGCAGTGAGGAGGGTAGCGGGTTATCGAACACCGGGGAGCTGTTTTTT. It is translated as CASSEEGSGLSNTGELFF.

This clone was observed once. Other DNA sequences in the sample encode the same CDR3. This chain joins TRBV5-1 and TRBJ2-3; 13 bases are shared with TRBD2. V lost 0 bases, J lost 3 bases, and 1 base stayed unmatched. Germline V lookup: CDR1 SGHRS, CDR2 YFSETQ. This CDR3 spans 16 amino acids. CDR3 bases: TGCGCCAGCAGCTTGGGACTAGCGGGGGGTACAGATACGCAGTATTTT. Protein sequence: CASSLGLAGGTDTQYF.

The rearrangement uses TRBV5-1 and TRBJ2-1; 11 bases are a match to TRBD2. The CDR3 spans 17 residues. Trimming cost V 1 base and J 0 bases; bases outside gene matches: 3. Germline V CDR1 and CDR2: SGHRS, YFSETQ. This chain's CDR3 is CASSLYSGGASYNEQFF. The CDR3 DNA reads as TGCGCCAGCAGCTTGTATAGCGGGGGGGCCTCCTACAATGAGCAGTTCTTC.

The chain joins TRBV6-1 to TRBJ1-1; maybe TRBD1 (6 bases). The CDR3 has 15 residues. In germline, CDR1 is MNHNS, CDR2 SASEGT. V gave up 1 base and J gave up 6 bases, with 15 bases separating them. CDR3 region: CASSEVGRGLAEAFF. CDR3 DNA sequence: TGTGCCAGCAGTGAAGTCGGGAGGGGGTTGGCTGAAGCTTTCTTT.